This TCR beta chain is from a study of shared clonotypes between healthy human individuals. The V end lost 7 bases, the J end lost 8 bases, and 12 bases lay between the germline ends. The CDR3 runs to 11 residues. Per germline, CDR1 DFQATT and CDR2 SNEGSKA (reference sequence). Data came from immunoSEQ multiplex PCR; TCRdb stores just in-frame clones and leaves some out. In the table there are 450,000 to 600,000 clones, 70% to 80% of which are singletons. The receptor was derived from a woman in her forties in good health. Some clones in this sample may be carry-over from other donors' samples. The rearrangement links TRBV20-1 to TRBJ2-4, with D perhaps TRBD1 (5 bases). Sequencing used PBMCs. CDR3 region: CSGGVGDIQYF. In DNA form, the CDR3 reads TGCAGTGGGGGTGTAGGGGACATTCAGTACTTC.